The 4 T cell receptor beta chains reported below all come from one sample, sequenced in a study of blood T cell repertoires in COVID-19. The repertoire was sequenced with immunoSEQ multiplex PCR; TCRdb's copy has only in-frame clones and lacks some. This sample has 11,000 to 15,000 clones, with about 84% found just once. The sample taken for sequencing was peripheral blood. These receptors all stem from a human donor in a cohort sampled during active COVID-19.

As DNA, the CDR3 is TGTGCCATCAGTGAGTTGGCGGCTAGCGGGTTGGGTGAGCAGTTCTTC. Its translation: CAISELAASGLGEQFF. The V call is TRBV10-3, the J call TRBJ2-1, with 8 nucleotides matching TRBD2. The CDR3 runs 16 residues. Germline CDR1 and CDR2: ENHRY and SYGVKD. Trimming cost V 1 base and J 9 bases; bases outside gene matches: 11.

The rearrangement joins TRBV10-3 to TRBJ2-2; 9 bases map to TRBD2. Unmatched junction bases numbered 8, after V lost 2 bases and J lost 1 base. The CDR3 totals 18 residues. Germline V CDR1 and CDR2: ENHRY, SYGVKD. The CDR3 region is CAISEPPVAGENTGELFF. The CDR3 DNA reads as TGTGCCATCAGTGAGCCCCCTGTAGCGGGGGAGAACACCGGGGAGCTGTTTTTT.

This clone was detected only a few times. The chain couples TRBV7-2 to TRBJ1-3; tentative D call: TRBD1 (6 bases). Germline V CDR1 and CDR2: SGHTA, FQGNSA. This CDR3 has 16 residues. V gave up 3 bases and J gave up 2 bases, with 14 bases separating them. The CDR3 protein is CASSFGQLRAGNTIYF. The CDR3 DNA reads TGTGCCAGCAGCTTCGGACAGCTACGCGCTGGAAACACCATATATTTT. The full variable domain, with the rest looked up from reference TRBV7-2 and TRBJ1-3, is GAGVSQSPSNKVTEKGKDVELRCDPISGHTALYWYRQSLGQGLEFLIYFQGNSAPDKSGLPSDRFSAERTGGSVSTLTIQRTQQEDSAVYLCASSFGQLRAGNTIYFGEGSWLTVV.

The chain carries TRBV5-6 and TRBJ1-2, with no clear D. Germline lookup yields CDR1 SGHDT and CDR2 YYEEEE. V was pared by 5 bases and J by 6 bases, with 23 bases between. There are 16 residues in the CDR3. The CDR3 DNA reads TGTGCCAGCAGGCTCTATTCTAAACTCCTACGGGATGGCTACACCTTC. This encodes CASRLYSKLLRDGYTF. Together with reference TRBV5-6 and TRBJ1-2, the CDR3 gives the full variable domain: DAGVTQSPTHLIKTRGQQVTLRCSPKSGHDTVSWYQQALGQGPQFIFQYYEEEERQRGNFPDRFSGHQFPNYSSELNVNALLLGDSALYLCASRLYSKLLRDGYTFGSGTRLTVV.